This T cell receptor (beta chain) originates from a study of shared clonotypes between healthy human individuals. V dropped 8 bases and J dropped 0; count of bases not matched to a gene: 9. This CDR3 spans 16 amino acids. The germline CDR1 and CDR2 sequences are MDHEN and SYDVKM. Every subset had its genomic DNA shared out evenly among several immunoSEQ plates. Some clones are missing from TCRdb's copy, which holds only in-frame ones; the method was immunoSEQ multiplex PCR. The repertoire holds millions of clones, with over 90% as singletons. Splitting of CD4+ cells produced CD45RA+ naive and CD45RA-negative memory subsets.

Sample: naive CD4+ T cells from PBMCs. Subset reported: CD45RA+ positively selected. This rearrangement joins TRBV28 to TRBJ2-2, with 7 bases identical to TRBD2. This receptor was obtained from a man aged 18 to 30 in good health. Some clones in this sample may be carry-over from other donors' samples. Written as DNA, the CDR3 is TGTGCCAGCGGAGGGAGGGGAGCATCGAACACCGGGGAGCTGTTTTTT. Encoded protein: CASGGRGASNTGELFF.